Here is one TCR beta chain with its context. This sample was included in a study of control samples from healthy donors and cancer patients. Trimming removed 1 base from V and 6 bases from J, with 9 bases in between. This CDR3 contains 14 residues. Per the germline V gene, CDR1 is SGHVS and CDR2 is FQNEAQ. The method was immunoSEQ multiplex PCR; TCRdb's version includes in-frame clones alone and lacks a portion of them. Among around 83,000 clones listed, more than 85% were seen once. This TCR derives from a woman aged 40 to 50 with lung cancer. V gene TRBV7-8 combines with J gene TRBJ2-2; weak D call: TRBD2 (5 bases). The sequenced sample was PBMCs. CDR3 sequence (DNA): TGTGCCAGCAGCTTAGTTTCCGGGGCCGGGGAGCTGTTTTTT. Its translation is CASSLVSGAGELFF.